This T cell receptor beta chain comes out of a study of cytomegalovirus exposure and HLA in healthy donors. Study results and limitations: It was confirmed in vitro that a few of the CMV-associated chains were specific for CMV antigens. For cytomegalovirus status, the classifier reportedly gave diagnoses with high specificity and sensitivity.

Sequencing used immunoSEQ multiplex PCR; TCRdb keeps in-frame clones, though not all of them. Of over 200,000 clones in the sample, roughly 88% were seen once. In the case of this clone: The antigen is undetermined.

J lost 6 bases, V lost 8 bases, and 13 bases had no gene match. The CDR3 has 15 amino acids. From germline, CDR1 is SNHLY and CDR2 FYNNEI. The genes are TRBV2 and TRBJ2-1; 7 nucleotides line up with TRBD2. Material for sequencing was PBMCs. The clonotype was recovered from a woman between 18 and 29 years old in good health and CMV-seronegative. The CDR3 here is CASLWGGRNGNEQFF. The CDR3, as DNA: TGTGCCAGCCTTTGGGGCGGGAGAAATGGCAATGAGCAGTTCTTC.